The 30 T cell receptor beta chains reported below all come from one sample, sequenced in a study of blood T cells in healthy people across ages. For the second PCR, which ran for about 6 to 12 cycles, a sample-barcoded 5' primer and a J-beta primer mix were used. TCRdb reanalysed the 5' RACE reads using MiXCR and keeps one entry per CDR3 protein. The sample carries roughly 560,000 distinct CDR3 sequences, 24% recorded once. The data were also submitted as part of a second study, on T cells of mothers and their children.

The sample comprised blood. The receptors stem from a boy aged 10-17 years in good health.

This clonotype was counted a few times. The chain is built from TRBV7-2 and TRBJ1-1; no definite D call. The CDR3 is 15 amino acids. V lost 0 bases, J lost 2 bases, and 10 bases lay in between. Germline CDR1 SGHTA, CDR2 FQGNSA. The chain's CDR3 is CASSLARGVNTEAFF. CDR3 nucleotides: TGTGCCAGCAGCTTAGCGCGGGGTGTAAACACTGAAGCTTTCTTT.

This clonotype came up a few times. Compared with germline, one end of the junction differs, possibly owing to a read error. V gene TRBV28 combines with J gene TRBJ1-2; no firm D call. Per germline, CDR1 MDHEN and CDR2 SYDVKM. CDR3 length: 12 residues. The CDR3 loop reads CASSSTNYGYTF. For the CDR3, the DNA is TGCGCCAGCAGCAGCACTAACTATGGCTACACCTTC.

The sample holds many counts of this clonotype. The V gene is TRBV29-1, the J gene TRBJ2-7; D not resolved. CDR1 SQVTM and CDR2 ANQGSEA come from the germline V gene. The CDR3 is made up of 12 amino acids. V lost 7 bases, J lost 6 bases, and 16 bases lay in between. DNA for the CDR3: TGCAGCGCCCGGGTAACAAGGAGCGAGCAGTACTTC. This sequence encodes CSARVTRSEQYF.

The V call is TRBV20-1, the J call TRBJ2-5, with 7 bases identical to TRBD2. This CDR3 has 12 amino acids. Germline CDR1 is DFQATT and CDR2 is SNEGSKA (reference sequence). In DNA form, the CDR3 reads TGCAGCATGGAATGGGGGGGAGAGACCCAGTACTTC. Amino acid sequence: CSMEWGGETQYF.

The chain has TRBV7-3 and TRBJ2-3; tentatively, D is TRBD1 or TRBD2 (6 bases each). V shed 5 bases and J shed 1 base, with 13 bases lying between them. Germline V gene sequence: CDR1 SGHTA, CDR2 FQGTGA. The length of the CDR3 is 15 residues. In DNA form, the CDR3 reads TGTGCCAGCAGCCCGGGGGCGGGTCGCACAGATACGCAGTATTTT. It specifies CASSPGAGRTDTQYF.

The chain joins TRBV20-1 to TRBJ2-7; 7 bases align to TRBD1. Germline CDR1 and CDR2: DFQATT and SNEGSKA (reference sequence). This CDR3 spans 16 amino acids. After removal of 5 bases from V and 2 bases from J, the junction contained 15 bases not matched to a gene. CDR3 loop: CSAQLEPGGDTYEQYF. The CDR3 DNA follows: TGCAGTGCTCAACTGGAGCCAGGGGGTGATACCTACGAGCAGTACTTC.

This clonotype turned up a few times. V usage is TRBV3-1 and J usage is TRBJ1-1; D not certain. The CDR3 has 11 residues. In germline, CDR1 is LGHDT, CDR2 YNNKEL (reference sequence). V lost 5 bases and J lost 4, with 5 bases in between. CDR3 sequence reads: CASSSITEAFF. The CDR3 DNA follows: TGTGCCAGCAGCTCCATCACTGAAGCTTTCTTT.

The chain couples TRBV7-2 to TRBJ2-5, with 8 nucleotides matching TRBD2. The V segment lost 8 bases and the J segment 3 bases; nucleotides outside the gene matches: 8. Germline V gives CDR1 SGHTA, CDR2 FQGNSA. The CDR3 covers 14 residues. The CDR3 reads CASSETSVEETQYF. For the CDR3, the DNA is TGTGCCAGCTCAGAGACTAGCGTCGAAGAGACCCAGTACTTC.

On this clonotype: The junction does not match germline at one end; this may be a read error. This chain connects TRBV28 to TRBJ1-2, with D possibly matching TRBD1 (5 bases). The CDR3 sequence is 17 residues long. The germline CDR1 and CDR2 sequences are MDHEN and SYDVKM. In DNA form, the CDR3 reads TGTGCCAGCAGCCTTCGATTTAGAAGGGGCGAGGGAGTATTACCACACTTC. Protein sequence: CASSLRFRRGEGVLPHF.

This chain connects TRBV6-2 or TRBV6-3 to TRBJ2-1, with D tentatively TRBD1 (7 bases). The J call may be wrong; the DNA end is better matched by TRBJ2-7. Germline assignment: CDR1 MNHEY and CDR2 SVGEGT. The length of the CDR3 is 13 residues. CDR3 sequence (DNA): TGTGCCAGCAGTGAACAGGGGAGGCACGAGCAGTACTTC. Encoded protein: CASSEQGRHEQYF.

Only a few counts were recorded for this clonotype. The chain uses TRBV6-5 and TRBJ2-7; D is perhaps TRBD2 (6 bases). Germline values: CDR1 MNHEY, CDR2 SVGAGI. V lost 2 bases to trimming and J lost 2 bases, with 10 bases between them. The CDR3 is 14 residues long. The CDR3 sequence: CASSYSGYAYEQYF. The DNA of the CDR3 is TGTGCCAGCAGTTACAGCGGGTATGCCTACGAGCAGTACTTC.

This clonotype was observed a handful of times. The chain is built from TRBV7-2 and TRBJ2-1; D call uncertain. Germline CDR1 SGHTA, CDR2 FQGNSA. There are 11 residues in the CDR3. The V end was cut by 7 bases, the J end by 7 bases, with 8 bases between. The CDR3, as DNA: TGTGCCAGCACCCAGAAGAATGAGCAGTTCTTC. Translated: CASTQKNEQFF. The whole variable domain, filled in from reference TRBV7-2 and TRBJ2-1, reads GAGVSQSPSNKVTEKGKDVELRCDPISGHTALYWYRQSLGQGLEFLIYFQGNSAPDKSGLPSDRFSAERTGGSVSTLTIQRTQQEDSAVYLCASTQKNEQFFGPGTRLTVL.

This clonotype was seen a handful of times. The V and J genes are TRBV12-3 or TRBV12-4 and TRBJ2-7, with TRBD1 identical over 9 bases. Losses at the gene ends were 1 base for V and 4 bases for J; bases not matched to a gene: 5. This CDR3 is 15 amino acids long. CDR3 bases: TGTGCCAGCAGTTTAGGGACAGGGGATAGGTACGAGCAGTACTTC. It encodes CASSLGTGDRYEQYF.

This clonotype occurred a few times. This chain links TRBV7-9 with TRBJ2-5; D is perhaps TRBD1 (5 bases). The J call is in doubt because the DNA end fits TRBJ2-1 better. The CDR3 spans 16 residues. Germline V gene data show CDR1 as SEHNR and CDR2 as FQNEAQ (reference sequence). The CDR3 region is CASSLAGQGPYYEQFF. The CDR3 DNA reads as TGTGCCAGCAGCTTAGCCGGGCAGGGTCCCTATTATGAGCAGTTCTTC.

This clonotype was counted only a few times. CDR3 amino acids: CASSVGATSGGNEQFF. CDR3 nucleotide sequence: TGTGCCAGCAGCGTAGGAGCAACTAGCGGTGGCAATGAGCAGTTCTTC. The chain has TRBV9 and TRBJ2-1; 8 nucleotides agree with TRBD2. The V gene end was trimmed by 0 bases and the J gene end by 6 bases; junction bases not matched to a gene: 8. CDR1 and CDR2 (germline): SGDLS, YYNGEE. CDR3 length: 16 residues.

The chain combines TRBV19 with TRBJ1-2; D is unclear. The V gene lost 6 bases and the J gene lost 0 bases, with 11 bases spanning the gap. There are 14 residues in the CDR3. Per germline, CDR1 LNHDA and CDR2 SQIVND (reference sequence). CDR3: CASRYTMTNYGYTF. The CDR3 DNA sequence: TGTGCCAGTAGGTACACGATGACTAACTATGGCTACACCTTC.

This clonotype was picked up a small number of times. The chain uses TRBV15 and TRBJ1-6; maybe TRBD1 (6 bases). Looked up from germline, CDR1 is LNHNV and CDR2 is YYDKDF (reference sequence). The CDR3 runs to 18 residues. The germline V and J ends were trimmed by 0 bases and 8 bases, with 20 bases remaining between them. Written as DNA, the CDR3 is TGTGCCACCAGCAGAGATCCCCCTTCACAGGGTACCCATTCACCCCTCCACTTT. Translating it yields CATSRDPPSQGTHSPLHF.

The chain joins TRBV6-2 or TRBV6-3 to TRBJ2-2, with D possibly being TRBD2 (6 bases). CDR1 is MNHEY, CDR2 SVGEGT, per germline. This CDR3 is built from 15 residues. V was shortened by 7 bases and J by 4 bases, with 16 bases between the two germline ends. CDR3 nucleotides: TGTGCCAGCATCTACCGGGGGTTCGGCACCGGGGAGCTGTTTTTT. This encodes CASIYRGFGTGELFF.

This clonotype was counted only a few times. This chain links TRBV29-1 with TRBJ2-5; maybe TRBD1 (6 bases). The J call may be incorrect, as the DNA end agrees better with TRBJ2-7. CDR1 SQVTM and CDR2 ANQGSEA come from the germline V gene. There are 16 residues in the CDR3. The DNA of the CDR3 is TGCAGCGTAAGAGGACAGTTCCGCGGCGGCTCCTACGAGCAGTACTTC. Its translation: CSVRGQFRGGSYEQYF.

The chain employs TRBV2 and TRBJ1-3; tentative D call: TRBD1 (6 bases). The germline CDR1 and CDR2 sequences are SNHLY and FYNNEI. This CDR3 has 16 amino acids. The V end was cut by 4 bases, the J end by 8 bases, with 21 bases between. The CDR3 sequence: CASSGDRDTDRDTIYF. The CDR3 region has the DNA TGTGCCAGCAGTGGAGACCGGGACACCGATAGGGACACCATATATTTT.

Turning to this clonotype: The junction shows a germline mismatch at one end, possibly a read error. This chain connects TRBV5-7 to TRBJ1-5; D is perhaps TRBD1 (6 bases). TRBV5-7 is noted as an ORF with a role that remains uncertain. The length of the CDR3 is 19 residues. The CDR3 loop reads CARLMRVQGMGHSNRPQHF. The CDR3 DNA is TGTGCCAGGCTGATGAGGGTTCAGGGGATGGGGCATAGCAATCGGCCCCAGCATTTT.

The rearrangement joins TRBV7-2 to TRBJ2-3, with TRBD1 as a possible D gene (7 bases). CDR3 length: 16 residues. Per the germline V gene, CDR1 is SGHTA and CDR2 is FQGNSA. Trimming removed 5 bases at V and 4 bases at J, with 19 bases between. The CDR3 sequence: CASSLANRGGPDTQYF. CDR3 DNA sequence: TGTGCCAGCAGCCTCGCTAACAGGGGAGGTCCAGATACGCAGTATTTT.

The V and J genes are TRBV28 and TRBJ2-1, with D perhaps TRBD2 (5 bases). V was trimmed by 5 bases and J by 0 bases, leaving 17 bases between them. Germline CDR1 MDHEN, CDR2 SYDVKM. This CDR3 region has 17 residues. CDR3 sequence: CASSPPPRVLSYNEQFF. Written as DNA, the CDR3 is TGTGCCAGCAGTCCCCCGCCGCGGGTGCTCTCCTACAATGAGCAGTTCTTC.

This clonotype was recorded a few times. This rearrangement joins TRBV29-1 to TRBJ2-3; 7 bases agree with TRBD1. Per the germline V gene, CDR1 is SQVTM and CDR2 is ANQGSEA. J lost 6 bases, V lost 7 bases, and 7 bases had no gene match. The CDR3 consists of 12 residues. The CDR3 loop reads CSAVMGQDTQYF. The DNA of the CDR3 is TGCAGCGCCGTCATGGGACAGGATACGCAGTATTTT.

This clonotype showed up many times. The genes are TRBV7-9 and TRBJ2-6, with 7 bases lining up with TRBD1. CDR1 is SEHNR, CDR2 FQNEAQ, per germline (reference sequence). The CDR3 is 17 residues long. V lost 4 bases, J lost 0 bases, and 6 bases stayed unmatched. For the CDR3, the DNA is TGTGCCAGCAGCTCATCCTACAGGGGCTCTGGGGCCAACGTCCTGACTTTC. Translation: CASSSSYRGSGANVLTF.

This rearrangement joins TRBV28 to TRBJ2-3; 8 bases are a match to TRBD2. The CDR3 consists of 15 residues. CDR1 is MDHEN and CDR2 is SYDVKM in the germline V gene. V dropped 6 bases and J dropped 5; count of bases not matched to a gene: 10. The CDR3 here is CASRDTSGVRDTQYF. The DNA of the CDR3 is TGTGCCAGCAGGGACACTAGCGGAGTACGAGATACGCAGTATTTT.

V gene TRBV15 combines with J gene TRBJ2-3; TRBD1 might be the D (6 bases). CDR3 length: 15 amino acids. In germline, CDR1 is LNHNV, CDR2 YYDKDF (reference sequence). V lost 0 bases, J lost 11 bases, and 18 bases lay in between. CDR3 region: CATSRDRTGPEMQYF. DNA of the CDR3: TGTGCCACCAGCAGAGATCGAACAGGGCCGGAGATGCAGTATTTT. Filled out from reference TRBV15 and TRBJ2-3, the complete variable domain reads DAMVIQNPRYQVTQFGKPVTLSCSQTLNHNVMYWYQQKSSQAPKLLFHYYDKDFNNEADTPDNFQSRRPNTSFCFLDIRSPGLGDTAMYLCATSRDRTGPEMQYFGPGTRLTVL.

This clonotype was seen only a few times. This chain connects TRBV11-2 to TRBJ2-5; TRBD2 aligns across 16 bases. TRBJ2-7 explains the end of the DNA better; the J call may be wrong. Germline values: CDR1 SGHAT, CDR2 FQNNGV. The CDR3 is 20 residues long. Here the CDR3 reads CASSYYLGLAGGVSSYEQYF. In nucleotides, the CDR3 is TGTGCCAGCAGCTATTATTTGGGACTAGCGGGGGGGGTGAGCTCCTACGAGCAGTACTTC.

The genes are TRBV28 and TRBJ2-1; 11 bases align to TRBD2. The V gene end was trimmed by 4 bases and the J gene end by 10 bases; junction bases not matched to a gene: 9. The CDR3 runs to 15 residues. Germline CDR1 MDHEN, CDR2 SYDVKM. CDR3 bases: TGTGCCAGCAGTTCGTTAGCGGGAGGGCTCAGAGAGCAGTTCTTC. It specifies CASSSLAGGLREQFF.

In its sample, this clonotype was seen a few times. The CDR3 nucleotides read TGTGCCAGCAGCGGGGGTAGGTTCAGCACAGATACGCAGTATTTT. This codes for CASSGGRFSTDTQYF. The chain couples TRBV7-2 to TRBJ2-3, with D perhaps matching TRBD1 or TRBD2 (5 bases each). V was shortened by 5 bases and J by 0 bases, with 12 bases between the two germline ends. Germline CDR1 is SGHTA and CDR2 is FQGNSA. This CDR3 spans 15 amino acids. The whole variable domain, filled in from reference TRBV7-2 and TRBJ2-3, reads GAGVSQSPSNKVTEKGKDVELRCDPISGHTALYWYRQSLGQGLEFLIYFQGNSAPDKSGLPSDRFSAERTGGSVSTLTIQRTQQEDSAVYLCASSGGRFSTDTQYFGPGTRLTVL.